The sequence of this TCR beta chain was determined in a study of CD8 T cells in Susac syndrome. The V gene lost 1 base and the J gene lost 9 bases, with 16 bases spanning the gap. Per germline, CDR1 KGHSH and CDR2 LQKENI. The CDR3 is 15 residues long. Findings of the study overall: Regarding the TCR sequencing and HLA analysis, the study admitted that a relatively small number of individuals were involved.

The authors sequenced TCR beta from blood CD8+ and CD4+ T cells. TEMRA cells were enriched by FACS, while CD8+ and CD4+ T cells were obtained through a negative isolation that was performed magnetically. After extraction with the RNeasy kit, roughly 0.5 to 1 ug of the RNA was reverse transcribed using random hexamers. Amplification of TCR beta CDR3 was carried out by immunoSEQ multiplex PCR, which covered 54 Vbeta and 13 Jbeta segments. TCRdb redid the calling of the immunoSEQ multiplex PCR reads with MiXCR, one entry per CDR3 protein. The repertoire has some 260,000 distinct CDR3 sequences, roughly 93% of them found once; the top ten carry around 0.072%. To note about this clonotype: Its antigen is currently unknown.

The TCR was taken from a human donor with multiple sclerosis. The sequenced material came from CD4+ T cells from PBMCs. This rearrangement joins TRBV18 to TRBJ2-1, with D perhaps matching TRBD1 (6 bases). The CDR3 protein is CASSPRPGVTVEQFF. CDR3 coding DNA: TGTGCCAGCTCACCACGGCCAGGGGTGACCGTTGAGCAGTTCTTC.